The 2 T cell receptor beta chains reported below all come from one sample, sequenced in a study. Each CDR3 protein is one row after TCRdb ran MiXCR on the RT-PCR reads. The repertoire has around 700,000 distinct CDR3 sequences, 12% to 15% of them found once; the top ten carry roughly 3.6%. Sequenced sample: memory CD4+ T cells from blood. These TCRs come from a female donor in good health, serving as a healthy control.

The chain joins TRBV24-1 to TRBJ2-5; the D is unclear. The CDR3 is made up of 12 amino acids. Germline CDR1 and CDR2: KGHDR and SFDVKD. V was trimmed by 6 bases and J by 4 bases, leaving 8 bases between them. The CDR3 DNA reads as TGTGCCACCAGTTTTGGGGTAGAGACCCAGTACTTC. It translates to CATSFGVETQYF.

This clonotype has a count of ten or more. This sequence joins TRBV6-5 and TRBJ1-3; TRBD1 agrees at 7 bases. Per the germline V gene, CDR1 is MNHEY and CDR2 is SVGAGI. The CDR3 length is 13 residues. V dropped 4 bases and J dropped 7; count of bases not matched to a gene: 4. The DNA of the CDR3 is TGTGCCAGCAGTTCAGGACAGGCGAACACCATATATTTT. Translated, it gives CASSSGQANTIYF.